A selection of T cell receptor beta chains follows, all from one sample in a study of T cell responses to AZD1222 COVID-19 vaccine. Assay: immunoSEQ multiplex PCR; the TCRdb copy retains only in-frame clones and omits some. Here the sample spans 80,000 or so clones, about 90% being singletons. Sample: peripheral blood, taken on day 0 of AZD1222 vaccination. Receptor source: an adult in good health. Both conserved end residues are part of each CDR3. The D gene is left open where the match is weak. A row's size may be missing; if present it is once, few, many or a size class.

abundance	j_gene	d_gene	v_gene	CDR3aa	CDR3nt
NA	TRBJ1-1	NA	TRBV28	CASRPTGDSNTEAFF	TGTGCCAGCAGACCTACGGGGGATTCGAACACTGAAGCTTTCTTT
few	TRBJ1-6	NA	TRBV24-1	CAPTFGTSSYNSPLHF	TGTGCCCCTACCTTTGGAACCAGCTCCTATAATTCACCCCTCCACTTT
NA	TRBJ1-6	NA	TRBV14	CASSQVSSSPLHF	TGTGCCAGCAGCCAAGTTTCCTCTTCACCCCTCCACTTT
once	TRBJ2-1	TRBD2	TRBV29-1	CSVQRTSGRDEQFF	TGCAGCGTTCAGCGGACTAGCGGGAGGGATGAGCAGTTCTTC
NA	TRBJ2-1	TRBD2	TRBV6-6	CASSPQGLGPWDEQFF	TGTGCCAGCAGCCCCCAGGGACTAGGGCCTTGGGATGAGCAGTTCTTC
NA	TRBJ1-1	NA	TRBV4-3	CASSQHQDWTANTEAFF	TGCGCCAGCAGCCAACACCAGGATTGGACGGCGAACACTGAAGCTTTCTTT
NA	TRBJ1-2	NA	TRBV6-1	CASSELGTYGYTF	TGTGCCAGCAGTGAACTCGGAACCTATGGCTACACCTTC
NA	TRBJ1-2	NA	TRBV5-1	CASSFDGGANYGYTF	TGCGCCAGCAGCTTCGACGGGGGAGCTAACTATGGCTACACCTTC
NA	TRBJ1-1	NA	TRBV18	CASSPQSAKNTEAFF	TGTGCCAGCTCACCACAGTCAGCTAAAAACACTGAAGCTTTCTTT
NA	TRBJ1-4	NA	TRBV7-9	CASSLGQGNEKLFF	TGTGCCAGCAGCTTAGGCCAGGGAAATGAAAAACTGTTTTTT
NA	TRBJ2-5	TRBD2	TRBV30	CAWSVLAGGETQYF	TGTGCCTGGAGTGTATTAGCGGGTGGCGAGACCCAGTACTTC
NA	TRBJ1-6	TRBD1	TRBV30	CAWTTGWSPLHF	TGTGCCTGGACGACAGGGTGGTCACCCCTCCACTTT
NA	TRBJ2-4	NA	TRBV5-1	CASSSNRGLAKNIQYF	TGCGCCAGCAGCTCTAACAGGGGACTAGCCAAAAACATTCAGTACTTC
once	TRBJ2-3	NA	TRBV19	CASNPRRIEKGPDTQYF	TGTGCCAGTAACCCGCGAAGAATCGAAAAGGGGCCAGATACGCAGTATTTT
NA	TRBJ2-1	NA	TRBV3-1/TRBV3-2	CASSQDLTKYNEQFF	TGTGCCAGCAGCCAAGATCTTACAAAATACAATGAGCAGTTCTTC
NA	TRBJ2-7	NA	TRBV25-1	CASLAVFLSLLSQYF	TGTGCCAGTTTAGCGGTTTTCTTATCGTTGCTGTCACAGTACTTC
NA	TRBJ2-7	NA	TRBV21-1	CASSKGGKRGTLYEQYF	TGTGCCAGCAGCAAAGGTGGCAAGCGGGGGACCCTCTACGAGCAGTACTTC
NA	TRBJ1-3	TRBD1	TRBV19	CASSRANRGTGNTIYF	TGTGCCAGTAGTAGGGCCAACAGGGGAACTGGAAACACCATATATTTT
few	TRBJ1-3	NA	TRBV19	CASTSVGRSGNTIYF	TGTGCCAGTACCTCGGTTGGGAGGTCTGGAAACACCATATATTTT
NA	TRBJ1-2	NA	TRBV19	CASSIADDNEGDGYTF	TGTGCCAGTAGTATCGCCGACGATAACGAGGGGGATGGCTACACCTTC
NA	TRBJ1-2	NA	TRBV12-3/TRBV12-4	CASSPQRSYGYTF	TGTGCCAGCAGCCCTCAAAGGAGCTATGGCTACACCTTC
NA	TRBJ2-3	NA	TRBV27	CASSFRGDTQYF	TGTGCCAGCAGTTTTAGAGGAGATACGCAGTATTTT
NA	TRBJ2-5	NA	TRBV5-1	CASSLAGQGTETQYF	TGCGCCAGCAGCTTGGCCGGGCAGGGAACAGAGACCCAGTACTTC
NA	TRBJ1-5	TRBD1	TRBV19	CASSSTTGGRNQPQHF	TGTGCCAGTAGTTCTACAACAGGGGGACGCAATCAGCCCCAGCATTTT
once	TRBJ2-1	NA	TRBV14	CASSFRGGNEQFF	TGTGCCAGCAGCTTTAGGGGCGGGAATGAGCAGTTCTTC
once	TRBJ1-1	TRBD1	TRBV5-6	CASSYQPRMTGEAFF	TGTGCCAGCAGCTACCAGCCCCGCATGACAGGGGAAGCTTTCTTT
NA	TRBJ1-1	NA	TRBV11-1	CASSYGGNTEAFF	TGTGCCAGCAGCTATGGGGGGAACACTGAAGCTTTCTTT
NA	TRBJ1-2	NA	TRBV30	CAWRSSYYGYTF	TGTGCCTGGAGGTCCAGCTATTATGGCTACACCTTC
NA	TRBJ1-4	NA	TRBV7-9	CASSLTGSKLFF	TGTGCCAGCAGCTTAACAGGGTCAAAACTGTTTTTT
once	TRBJ1-1	TRBD1	TRBV11-2	CASSLLRTGNTEAFF	TGTGCCAGCAGCTTACTTAGGACAGGGAACACTGAAGCTTTCTTT
NA	TRBJ2-1	NA	TRBV2	CASSKGSSEEQFF	TGTGCCAGCAGTAAAGGGAGTTCAGAGGAGCAGTTCTTC
NA	TRBJ2-7	NA	TRBV2	CASRRRGVGYEQYF	TGTGCCAGCAGGCGGCGGGGCGTGGGTTACGAGCAGTACTTC
NA	TRBJ1-3	NA	TRBV7-2	CASTLDFPGNTIYF	TGTGCCAGCACCCTCGATTTCCCTGGAAACACCATATATTTT
NA	TRBJ2-5	TRBD1	TRBV7-9	CASSWDREGTQYF	TGTGCCAGCAGCTGGGACAGGGAAGGGACCCAGTACTTC
NA	TRBJ1-1	NA	TRBV5-6	CASSLFDRENTEAFF	TGTGCCAGCAGCTTGTTCGACAGAGAGAACACTGAAGCTTTCTTT
NA	TRBJ1-5	NA	TRBV3-1/TRBV3-2	CASSQTSGTQHF	TGTGCCAGCAGCCAGACCTCAGGGACCCAGCATTTT
NA	TRBJ2-7	NA	TRBV10-3	CAISDTGVGEQYF	TGTGCCATCAGTGATACGGGAGTGGGCGAGCAGTACTTC
NA	TRBJ1-1	NA	TRBV25-1	CASSAQGMNTEAFF	TGTGCCAGCAGCGCACAGGGAATGAACACTGAAGCTTTCTTT
few	TRBJ2-1	TRBD2	TRBV11-1	CASTRGGGSYNEQFF	TGTGCCAGCACTCGCGGGGGAGGCTCCTACAATGAGCAGTTCTTC
NA	TRBJ1-1	NA	TRBV6-1	CASSEFSTGNTEAFF	TGTGCCAGCAGTGAATTCTCGACAGGGAACACTGAAGCTTTCTTT
NA	TRBJ2-2	TRBD2	TRBV7-2	CASSPSGGRVDTGELFF	TGTGCCAGCTCCCCATCCGGGGGGAGAGTCGACACCGGGGAGCTGTTTTTT
NA	TRBJ1-1	NA	TRBV27	CASNTGGTEAFF	TGTGCCAGCAATACGGGGGGGACTGAAGCTTTCTTT
few	TRBJ1-1	NA	TRBV29-1	CSVEETENTEAFF	TGCAGCGTTGAGGAGACAGAGAACACTGAAGCTTTCTTT
NA	TRBJ2-1	TRBD2	TRBV6-2/TRBV6-3	CASSTSGIAYNEQFF	TGTGCCAGCAGTACGAGCGGGATCGCCTACAATGAGCAGTTCTTC
NA	TRBJ2-2	NA	TRBV3-1/TRBV3-2	CASSQVHRQNTGELFF	TGTGCCAGCAGCCAAGTGCACAGACAGAACACCGGGGAGCTGTTTTTT
NA	TRBJ2-5	NA	TRBV11-1	CASSPLHRETQYF	TGTGCCAGCAGCCCACTCCATCGAGAGACCCAGTACTTC
NA	TRBJ2-1	NA	TRBV11-2	CASSLVRVSGNEQFF	TGTGCCAGCAGCTTAGTCAGGGTCTCGGGCAATGAGCAGTTCTTC
NA	TRBJ2-7	TRBD1	TRBV27	CASSLREPGQGALGEQYF	TGTGCCAGCAGTTTAAGGGAACCGGGACAGGGGGCGCTTGGTGAGCAGTACTTC
NA	TRBJ1-2	NA	TRBV7-2	CASSLLPRGSNYGYTF	TGTGCCAGCAGCCTACTCCCGAGAGGGTCTAACTATGGCTACACCTTC
NA	TRBJ1-4	TRBD1	TRBV11-2	CASSSPGQGFEKLFF	TGTGCCAGCAGCTCCCCGGGACAGGGTTTTGAAAAACTGTTTTTT
NA	TRBJ1-1	NA	TRBV6-5	CASTSYRESDTEAFF	TGTGCCAGCACCTCATACAGGGAGAGTGACACTGAAGCTTTCTTT
NA	TRBJ1-5	NA	TRBV10-2	CASSDLGQPQHF	TGCGCCAGCAGTGACCTCGGTCAGCCCCAGCATTTT
NA	TRBJ1-3	NA	TRBV19	CASSPSGPLIGNTIYF	TGTGCCAGTAGTCCATCGGGACCGCTGATAGGAAACACCATATATTTT
NA	TRBJ2-1	NA	TRBV7-6	CASSFTQGGSYNEQFF	TGTGCCAGCAGCTTCACTCAGGGAGGATCCTACAATGAGCAGTTCTTC
NA	TRBJ2-1	NA	TRBV11-3	CASSLTSGTSYNEQFF	TGTGCCAGCAGCTTGACCTCCGGGACTTCATACAATGAGCAGTTCTTC